One and the same sample provided the 21 T cell receptor beta chains below, sequenced in a study of T cell responses to AZD1222 COVID-19 vaccine. Sequenced by immunoSEQ multiplex PCR; TCRdb stores in-frame clones only, minus some. The profile shows about 120,000 clones, roughly 90% of them singletons. Sequenced material: peripheral blood, taken on day 0 of AZD1222 vaccination. The receptors shown here come from an adult in good health.

The V and J genes are TRBV5-8 and TRBJ1-4, with D hard to call. The V gene's germline CDR1 is SGHTS and CDR2 YDEGEE. There are 15 residues in the CDR3. V lost 0 bases and J 5 bases, leaving 11 bases between the germline ends. This CDR3 reads CASSLGSRPNEKLFF. The CDR3 coding sequence is TGTGCCAGCAGCTTGGGCAGTAGACCGAATGAAAAACTGTTTTTT.

This clone was counted a few times. The chain recombines TRBV6-5 with TRBJ1-1; D might be TRBD1 (6 bases). Germline CDR1 and CDR2: MNHEY and SVGAGI. The CDR3 is 15 residues long. Trimming cost V 7 bases and J 2 bases, with 17 bases left between them. The CDR3 reads CASIGQQGGNTEAFF. The CDR3, as DNA: TGTGCCAGCATAGGACAGCAGGGTGGAAACACTGAAGCTTTCTTT.

The chain has TRBV5-6 and TRBJ2-4; D perhaps matches TRBD2 (6 bases). Trimming took 4 bases from V and 1 from J, leaving 12 bases between them. This CDR3 is 15 amino acids long. Germline V gene data show CDR1 as SGHDT and CDR2 as YYEEEE. CDR3 sequence reads: CASSRRGRAKNIQYF. DNA of the CDR3: TGTGCCAGCAGCCGGCGGGGAAGGGCCAAAAACATTCAGTACTTC.

The rearrangement joins TRBV28 to TRBJ1-1; 9 nucleotides agree with TRBD1. Germline-derived CDR1 and CDR2 are MDHEN and SYDVKM. CDR3 length equals 15 residues. V dropped 5 bases and J dropped 3; count of bases not matched to a gene: 7. DNA of the CDR3: TGTGCCAGCAGTACGCCACAGGGGGCCGACACTGAAGCTTTCTTT. This gives the protein CASSTPQGADTEAFF.

This sequence joins TRBV5-1 and TRBJ1-2; TRBD1 matches at 8 bases. The CDR3 is 13 residues long. Per germline, CDR1 SGHRS and CDR2 YFSETQ. The V segment lost 4 bases and the J segment 7 bases; nucleotides outside the gene matches: 6. The CDR3: CASSPRGPGGYTF. The CDR3 DNA sequence: TGCGCCAGCAGCCCCAGGGGGCCTGGTGGCTACACCTTC. Looking up the rest from reference TRBV5-1 and TRBJ1-2 gives the full variable domain: KAGVTQTPRYLIKTRGQQVTLSCSPISGHRSVSWYQQTPGQGLQFLFEYFSETQRNKGNFPGRFSGRQFSNSRSEMNVSTLELGDSALYLCASSPRGPGGYTFGSGTRLTVV.

J is TRBJ2-2 and V is TRBV9; D is unresolved. Germline V gene lookup returns CDR1 SGDLS and CDR2 YYNGEE. This CDR3 contains 15 residues. V was pared by 0 bases and J by 6 bases, with 12 bases between. The CDR3 coding sequence is TGTGCCAGCAGCGTAGAGGCAATTGTCCCCGGGGAGCTGTTTTTT. Translation gives CASSVEAIVPGELFF. The whole variable domain, remainder taken from reference TRBV9 and TRBJ2-2, is DSGVTQTPKHLITATGQRVTLRCSPRSGDLSVYWYQQSLDQGLQFLIQYYNGEERAKGNILERFSAQQFPDLHSELNLSSLELGDSALYFCASSVEAIVPGELFFGEGSRLTVL.

This chain links TRBV4-3 with TRBJ1-1; TRBD1 might be the D (5 bases). The CDR3 length is 15 residues. Germline loops: CDR1 LGHNA, CDR2 YSLEER. The germline V and J ends were trimmed by 4 bases and 0 bases, with 12 bases remaining between them. The CDR3 DNA is TGCGCCAGCAGCCCAGGGCCCTTTATGAACACTGAAGCTTTCTTT. Its translation: CASSPGPFMNTEAFF.

This chain links TRBV10-1 with TRBJ1-2, with a tentative D call TRBD1 (5 bases). V gave up 0 bases and J gave up 9 bases, with 17 bases separating them. CDR3 size: 15 residues. Germline loops: CDR1 WNHNN, CDR2 SYGVQD (reference sequence). The CDR3 sequence is CASSESADSGSSYTF. Written as DNA, the CDR3 is TGCGCCAGCAGTGAGTCGGCCGATTCAGGGTCAAGCTACACCTTC.

This chain uses TRBV3-1 (or the pseudogene TRBV3-2) with TRBJ1-2; D is unclear. V shed 2 bases and J shed 7 bases, with 14 bases lying between them. The CDR3 runs to 14 residues. Germline CDR1 reads LGHDT; CDR2 reads YNNKEL (reference sequence). The DNA for the CDR3 is TGTGCCAGCAGCCAAACCCCCGCATTGGGTGGCTACACCTTC. Translating it yields CASSQTPALGGYTF.

The rearrangement joins TRBV5-1 to TRBJ1-1, with D maybe TRBD1 (6 bases). V lost 5 bases and J 1 base, leaving 12 bases between the germline ends. Germline CDR1 SGHRS, CDR2 YFSETQ. The CDR3 totals 14 residues. The CDR3: CASREQGTNTEAFF. In DNA form, the CDR3 reads TGCGCCAGCAGGGAACAGGGAACGAACACTGAAGCTTTCTTT.

V gene TRBV7-9 combines with J gene TRBJ1-4; D is possibly TRBD1 (6 bases). CDR3 length equals 13 residues. Trimming pared 5 bases from V and 7 bases from J, leaving 11 bases between. Germline CDR1 SEHNR, CDR2 FQNEAQ (reference sequence). The DNA of the CDR3 is TGTGCCAGCAGCACAGGGCAGGGTGAAAAACTGTTTTTT. It translates to CASSTGQGEKLFF.

V and J are TRBV19 and TRBJ1-2; perhaps TRBD1 as D (5 bases). This CDR3 comprises 16 residues. The germline V gene encodes CDR1 LNHDA and CDR2 SQIVND (reference sequence). Trimming removed 4 bases from V and 2 bases from J, with 17 bases in between. The DNA of the CDR3 is TGTGCCAGTAGTAAAGAAGGGGCCAGGGCCAACTATGGCTACACCTTC. As protein: CASSKEGARANYGYTF.

This clone has only one observation. The CDR3 reads CASSLSDRSLSYTF. CDR3 sequence (DNA): TGTGCCAGCAGTTTGTCGGACAGAAGTTTAAGCTACACCTTC. This chain connects TRBV6-5 to TRBJ1-2; tentative D call: TRBD1 (6 bases). CDR3 length: 14 amino acids. Trimming pared 4 bases from V and 9 bases from J, leaving 18 bases between. The germline V gene encodes CDR1 MNHEY and CDR2 SVGAGI.

This chain uses TRBV6-6 with TRBJ2-1; no clear D. CDR3 length: 13 residues. Trimming shortened V by 4 bases and J by 5 bases, and 9 bases separated the two germline ends. The germline V gene has CDR1 MNHNY and CDR2 SVGAGI (reference sequence). The CDR3 loop is CASSFGVHNEQFF. The CDR3 nucleotides read TGTGCCAGCAGTTTTGGGGTTCACAATGAGCAGTTCTTC.

The rearrangement links TRBV6-5 to TRBJ2-1; 11 positions match TRBD2. CDR3 length: 15 amino acids. V lost 7 bases, J lost 7 bases, and 9 bases stayed unmatched. Germline loops: CDR1 MNHEY, CDR2 SVGAGI. CDR3 residues: CASNLLAGALNEQFF. The CDR3 coding sequence is TGTGCCAGCAACTTACTAGCGGGAGCCTTGAATGAGCAGTTCTTC.

The genes are TRBV9 and TRBJ2-3; the D is unclear. Trimming stripped 2 bases from V and 1 base from J, with 5 bases between. The germline V gene has CDR1 SGDLS and CDR2 YYNGEE. The CDR3 is 13 amino acids. DNA for the CDR3: TGTGCCAGCAGCGTCCGGGGCACAGATACGCAGTATTTT. Protein: CASSVRGTDTQYF.

Note on this clone: Additional DNA sequences in this sample encode the identical CDR3. This chain links TRBV7-3 with TRBJ1-2, with 9 bases aligning to TRBD1. Germline trimming cut 4 bases from V and 3 bases from J; bases unmatched to any gene: 3. The CDR3 extends over 14 amino acids. Per the germline V gene, CDR1 is SGHTA and CDR2 is FQGTGA. CDR3 DNA sequence: TGTGCCAGCAGCTCGGGACAGGGCGACTATGGCTACACCTTC. It codes for CASSSGQGDYGYTF.

The V gene is TRBV11-2, the J gene TRBJ1-4, with TRBD1 as a possible D gene (6 bases). CDR1 is SGHAT and CDR2 is FQNNGV in the germline V gene. The CDR3 is 13 residues long. With 6 bases removed from V and 4 bases from J, the gap between germline ends came to 9 bases. The CDR3 loop is CASRGGNNEKLFF. The DNA for the CDR3 is TGTGCCAGCAGAGGGGGAAATAATGAAAAACTGTTTTTT. Using reference TRBV11-2 and TRBJ1-4 for the parts outside the CDR3, the full variable domain is EAGVAQSPRYKIIEKRQSVAFWCNPISGHATLYWYQQILGQGPKLLIQFQNNGVVDDSQLPKDRFSAERLKGVDSTLKIQPAKLEDSAVYLCASRGGNNEKLFFGSGTQLSVL.

The genes are TRBV10-1 and TRBJ2-1, with D perhaps TRBD2 (6 bases). The CDR3 consists of 16 residues. The germline V gene encodes CDR1 WNHNN and CDR2 SYGVQD (reference sequence). Trimming shortened V by 0 bases and J by 8 bases, and 17 bases separated the two germline ends. The CDR3 sequence: CASSESIGGEIDEQFF. CDR3 DNA sequence: TGCGCCAGCAGTGAGTCTATCGGGGGTGAAATTGATGAGCAGTTCTTC.

The CDR3 nucleotides are TGTGCCAGCAGTTTATCGGGGGCGGGTGGCTACACCTTC. Its protein is CASSLSGAGGYTF. The rearrangement links TRBV12-3 or TRBV12-4 to TRBJ1-2, with D maybe TRBD1 (6 bases). CDR3 length: 13 amino acids. Trimming removed 2 bases from V and 7 bases from J, with 11 bases in between.

The chain has TRBV9 and TRBJ2-2, with 8 bases fitting TRBD2. V trimming: 0 bases; J trimming: 4 bases; junction bases outside the gene matches: 8. Looked up from germline, CDR1 is SGDLS and CDR2 is YYNGEE. The CDR3 extends over 17 amino acids. CDR3: CASSVVGGGPLTGELFF. In nucleotides, the CDR3 is TGTGCCAGCAGCGTAGTCGGCGGGGGGCCTCTCACCGGGGAGCTGTTTTTT.